This TCR beta chain was captured in a study of blood T cell repertoires in COVID-19. As handled by the study authors: Counts of nucleated cells, estimated from reference gene primer amplification, were obtained. Assay used: immunoSEQ multiplex PCR; TCRdb lists only in-frame clones, some missing. The DNA gave D and trimming, while V, J and clone size come from that table. The sample lists about 250,000 clones; around 85% were seen once. The CDR3 is 16 residues long. Germline CDR1 is SNHLY and CDR2 is FYNNEI. The ends lost 3 bases at V and 4 bases at J; junction bases unmatched: 9. The TCR originated in a woman between 40 and 55 years old with active or convalescent COVID-19. The specimen was peripheral blood. The chain combines TRBV2 with TRBJ1-2, with 9 positions matching TRBD1. The CDR3 nucleotides read TGTGCCAGCAGTGACTTATTAGGGACAGGGACCTATGGCTACACCTTC. Its protein is CASSDLLGTGTYGYTF.